Below, 20 T cell receptor beta chains from the same sample are listed, as sequenced in a study of blood T cells in healthy people across ages. Together with a sample-barcoded 5' primer, a J-beta primer mix was included in a second PCR lasting about 7 to 11 cycles. TCRdb analysed the 5' RACE reads with MiXCR anew, one entry per CDR3 protein. Among about 640,000 distinct CDR3 sequences listed, about 54% were seen once. The specimen sequenced was blood. The receptors derive from a man between 60 and 70 years old in good health.

The chain is built from TRBV28 and TRBJ1-6; TRBD1 is a possible D gene (6 bases). Trimming left V 2 bases short and J 6 bases short, with 20 bases between. The CDR3 runs to 18 residues. The germline CDR1 and CDR2 sequences are MDHEN and SYDVKM. The CDR3 nucleotides read TGTGCCAGCAGTTTAACTACGGTAGGGGGACATTCTAATTCACCCCTCCACTTT. Its translation: CASSLTTVGGHSNSPLHF.

In this sample, this clonotype turned up once. The chain combines TRBV20-1 with TRBJ2-5; D call uncertain. Germline V gives CDR1 DFQATT, CDR2 SNEGSKA (reference sequence). Trimming removed 3 bases from V and 0 bases from J, with 8 bases in between. This CDR3 is 13 amino acids long. CDR3 bases: TGCAGTGCTAGTTCGAGCGACCAAGAGACCCAGTACTTC. It codes for CSASSSDQETQYF.

This clonotype showed up just once. The chain carries TRBV10-1 and TRBJ2-5; D possibly corresponds to TRBD1 (6 bases). Germline V gene data show CDR1 as WNHNN and CDR2 as SYGVQD (reference sequence). With 10 bases removed from V and 11 bases from J, the gap between germline ends came to 26 bases. The CDR3 length is 14 residues. DNA of the CDR3: TGCGCCACCGGACAAGGCGTACAAGGACAGCTTCAGTACTTC. Translation: CATGQGVQGQLQYF.

The V gene is TRBV20-1, the J gene TRBJ1-2, with a possible D match to TRBD1 (5 bases). The ends were cut back, 5 bases at V and 4 bases at J, with 17 bases in the middle. This CDR3 is 14 amino acids long. The germline V gene has CDR1 DFQATT and CDR2 SNEGSKA (reference sequence). The CDR3 is CSAPRVLRGYGYTF. The CDR3 coding sequence is TGCAGTGCTCCTCGGGTCCTAAGGGGCTATGGCTACACCTTC.

On this clonotype itself: Mismatch with germline at one junction end may stem from a read error. The chain has TRBV9 and TRBJ2-7; 11 bases fit TRBD2. TRBJ2-5 explains the end of the DNA better; the J call may be wrong. The CDR3 spans 16 residues. Germline values: CDR1 SGDLS, CDR2 YYNGEE. CDR3: CACSVEVAGGRETQYF. The CDR3 DNA reads as TGTGCCTGCAGCGTAGAGGTAGCGGGGGGGCGAGAGACCCAGTACTTC.

This clonotype was recorded a few times. The J gene is TRBJ2-5, the V gene TRBV20-1; 9 bases fit TRBD1. Unmatched junction bases numbered 10, after V lost 1 base and J lost 7 bases. CDR3 length equals 15 residues. CDR1 is DFQATT, CDR2 SNEGSKA, per germline (reference sequence). CDR3 amino acids: CSARGWTGAIGTQYF. CDR3 bases: TGCAGTGCTAGAGGTTGGACAGGGGCCATAGGGACCCAGTACTTC.

The CDR3 DNA reads TGTGCCAGTCCCGGGACTAGCGGCTACGAGCAGTACTTC. Translation: CASPGTSGYEQYF. The rearrangement joins TRBV21-1 to TRBJ2-1; the table's D call, TRBD2, has no DNA check behind it. Gene TRBJ2-7 matches the end of the DNA better, so the J call may be wrong. TRBV21-1 is marked as a pseudogene. This CDR3 contains 13 residues.

The chain joins TRBV11-2 to TRBJ2-5; 7 positions agree with TRBD2. After removal of 1 base from V and 1 base from J, the junction contained 3 bases not matched to a gene. In germline, CDR1 is SGHAT, CDR2 FQNNGV. The CDR3 covers 15 residues. The CDR3 sequence is CASSLAGRAQETQYF. The CDR3, as DNA: TGTGCCAGCAGCTTAGCGGGGAGGGCCCAAGAGACCCAGTACTTC. The complete variable domain, with remaining parts taken from reference TRBV11-2 and TRBJ2-5, reads EAGVAQSPRYKIIEKRQSVAFWCNPISGHATLYWYQQILGQGPKLLIQFQNNGVVDDSQLPKDRFSAERLKGVDSTLKIQPAKLEDSAVYLCASSLAGRAQETQYFGPGTRLLVL.

The genes are TRBV20-1 and TRBJ2-3, with 15 bases fitting TRBD2. The length of the CDR3 is 18 residues. J lost 0 bases, V lost 3 bases, and 7 bases had no gene match. Germline V gene data show CDR1 as DFQATT and CDR2 as SNEGSKA (reference sequence). Written as DNA, the CDR3 is TGCAGTGCTAGGGGACCCGGGACTAGCGGGGGGAGCACAGATACGCAGTATTTT. Protein product: CSARGPGTSGGSTDTQYF.

As for this clonotype: This could be a read error, since a much larger clone is one nucleotide away. The chain joins TRBV4-1 to TRBJ2-7; D is perhaps TRBD1 or TRBD2 (8 bases each). Looked up from germline, CDR1 is MGHRA and CDR2 is YSYEKL. This CDR3 has 16 amino acids. CDR3 in amino acids: CVSSQVAGQDSYEQYF. Here the CDR3 DNA reads TGCGTCAGCAGCCAAGTAGCGGGACAGGACTCCTACGAGCAGTACTTC.

This clonotype was picked up a small number of times. The chain couples TRBV11-2 to TRBJ1-6; 7 nucleotides align to TRBD1. CDR3 length: 16 residues. Losses at the gene ends were 5 bases for V and 8 bases for J; bases not matched to a gene: 12. CDR1 SGHAT and CDR2 FQNNGV come from the germline V gene. CDR3 DNA: TGTGCCAGCAGCGCCCCCAGACAGGGTATTCATTCACCCCTCCACTTT. Translation gives CASSAPRQGIHSPLHF.

This clonotype occurred a few times. This chain uses TRBV10-3 with TRBJ2-7; D perhaps matches TRBD2 (6 bases). V dropped 2 bases and J dropped 0 bases, with 11 bases sitting between them. The germline V gene has CDR1 ENHRY and CDR2 SYGVKD. The CDR3 covers 15 residues. The CDR3 loop is CAISEGQAGSYEQYF. CDR3 sequence (DNA): TGTGCCATCAGTGAGGGCCAAGCGGGCTCCTACGAGCAGTACTTC.

The gene calls are TRBV9 and TRBJ2-1; D is perhaps TRBD1 or TRBD2 (5 bases each). The V gene lost 0 bases and the J gene lost 7 bases, with 20 bases spanning the gap. From germline, CDR1 is SGDLS and CDR2 YYNGEE. CDR3 size: 17 residues. The CDR3 is CASSVGGVGRVVNEQFF. For the CDR3, the DNA is TGTGCCAGCAGCGTAGGAGGGGTGGGCAGGGTCGTTAATGAGCAGTTCTTC.

As regards this clonotype: In this CDR3 the conserved last residue, phenylalanine or tryptophan, is missing, so a read error is likely. The chain is built from TRBV7-6 and TRBJ2-1; TRBD2 agrees at 10 bases. The CDR3 extends over 12 amino acids. The germline gives CDR1 SGHVS, CDR2 FNYEAQ. The DNA of the CDR3 is TGTGGCAGCGGGGGGGCCGGCGGTGAGCAGTTCTTG. Protein product: CGSGGAGGEQFL.

The rearrangement links TRBV5-1 to TRBJ2-1; TRBD1 matches 7 bases. J was trimmed by 6 bases and V by 4 bases; bases with no gene match: 4. This CDR3 comprises 13 residues. Germline CDR1 SGHRS, CDR2 YFSETQ. The CDR3 protein is CASSRDSFNEQFF. As DNA, the CDR3 is TGCGCCAGCAGCCGGGACAGTTTCAATGAGCAGTTCTTC.

The genes are TRBV28 and TRBJ1-1; no reliable D call. V dropped 8 bases and J dropped 0 bases, with 22 bases sitting between them. Germline V gene sequence: CDR1 MDHEN, CDR2 SYDVKM. The CDR3 is 17 amino acids. CDR3 coding DNA: TGTGCCAGCTTGGGAGTCTTTTCCCACAGTGTGAACACTGAAGCTTTCTTT. This gives the protein CASLGVFSHSVNTEAFF.

This chain uses TRBV20-1 with TRBJ2-2; 11 nucleotides agree with TRBD2. CDR3 size: 16 residues. J lost 5 bases, V lost 4 bases, and 9 bases had no gene match. Germline CDR1 DFQATT, CDR2 SNEGSKA (reference sequence). Written as DNA, the CDR3 is TGCAGTGCTACGCCCGGGACTAGCGGCCGAACCGGGGAGCTGTTTTTT. It yields the protein CSATPGTSGRTGELFF.

A single count supports this clonotype. The chain couples TRBV12-3 or TRBV12-4 to TRBJ2-7, with 10 positions matching TRBD1. The J call may be in error: the DNA end matches TRBJ2-5 better. The CDR3 has 14 residues. In DNA, the CDR3 is TGTGCCAGCGCCCTGGGGACAGGGGAAGAGACCCAGTACTTC. This codes for CASALGTGEETQYF.

CDR3 DNA sequence: TGTGCCAGCAGTACTTACCGGGGGCAAGAGACCCAGTACTTC. It translates to CASSTYRGQETQYF. The genes are TRBV6-5 and TRBJ2-5; a weak D match, TRBD2 (6 bases). The length of the CDR3 is 14 residues. V was trimmed by 5 bases and J by 2 bases, leaving 12 bases between them. Per germline, CDR1 MNHEY and CDR2 SVGAGI.

The CDR3 DNA reads as TGTGCCAGCAAGGGGGACTATGGCTACACCTTC. It yields the protein CASKGDYGYTF. The V call is TRBV12-3 or TRBV12-4, the J call TRBJ1-2; tentatively, D is TRBD1 (6 bases). CDR3 size: 11 residues. The V end lost 7 bases, the J end lost 3 bases, and 6 bases lay between the germline ends.